The text below deals with one TCR beta chain. Its antigen is currently unknown. This record comes from a study of OX40 agonist ivuxolimab in advanced cancers. The overall study: Allowance was made for prior anti-PD-1, anti-PD-L1 or anti-CTLA-4 therapy, and 40% to 45% had some. Study results and caveats: Compared with CD4+, CD8+ T cells on average had more expanded clones. CD4+ and CD8+ T cells in blood underwent clonal expansion by week 6 at 0.1 to 3.0 mg/kg.

Germline V gene data show CDR1 as SNHLY and CDR2 as FYNNEI. J gave up 4 bases and V 0 bases, and 7 bases lay outside the gene matches. The CDR3 length is 17 residues. The assay was immunoSEQ multiplex PCR, and TCRdb's table has in-frame clones only and misses some. The data hold about 46,000 clones, with approximately 71% observed a single time. This sequence joins TRBV2 and TRBJ2-3; 10 bases match TRBD2. The TCR comes from an adult with an advanced solid tumor such as melanoma, head and neck, liver or kidney cancer. The input for sequencing was CD4+ or CD8+ T cells sorted from blood, taken in a trial of the OX40 agonist ivuxolimab. This chain's CDR3 is CASSEANSGRAPDTQYF. DNA for the CDR3: TGTGCCAGCAGTGAAGCGAACAGCGGGAGGGCCCCAGATACGCAGTATTTT.